The rows below give T cell receptor beta chains drawn from one sample of a study of cytomegalovirus exposure and HLA in healthy donors. Libraries were prepared by immunoSEQ multiplex PCR; TCRdb keeps only in-frame clonotypes and omits some of them. This table has about 160,000 clones, 65% to 85% appearing once. Sequences were obtained from PBMCs. These TCRs come from a boy between 2 and 10 years old in good health and CMV-seronegative. Each CDR3 is given with its conserved first and last residue. D genes are given only for firm matches. Expanded clones are given a class, and other clones once, few, many or no size at all.

j_call	clone_size	v_call	d_call	cdr3_nt	cdr3_aa
TRBJ1-5	few	TRBV15	NA	TGTGCCAGCGCCATCGACAGTAATCAGCCCCAGCATTTT	CASAIDSNQPQHF
TRBJ2-1	NA	TRBV7-8	TRBD2	TGTGCCAGCTTACTAGCGGGAGGGCCAGGTGAGCAGTTCTTC	CASLLAGGPGEQFF
TRBJ2-7	NA	TRBV19	NA	TGTGCCAGTAGTCCGACTAGTTCACACGAGCAGTACTTC	CASSPTSSHEQYF
TRBJ1-1	NA	TRBV5-1	NA	TGCGCCAGCAGCAAAAGCGGGGCCTTGAACACTGAAGCTTTCTTT	CASSKSGALNTEAFF
TRBJ2-3	few	TRBV4-3	TRBD2	TGCGCCAGCAGCCCCGAGCCACTAGCGGGAGTCACAGATACGCAGTATTTT	CASSPEPLAGVTDTQYF
TRBJ1-4	once	TRBV6-5	NA	TGTGCCAGCAGTCTCAGGGCGATGCGTGAAAAACTGTTTTTT	CASSLRAMREKLFF
TRBJ2-5	NA	TRBV27	TRBD1	TGTGCCAGCAGTGCCAACAGGGGTAAGACCCAGTACTTC	CASSANRGKTQYF
TRBJ2-7	NA	TRBV2	NA	TGTGCCAGCAGAGGCGGAACCTACGAGCAGTACTTC	CASRGGTYEQYF
TRBJ2-3	NA	TRBV2	NA	TGTGCCAGCAGCGTCCTGACTACCAGCACAGATACGCAGTATTTT	CASSVLTTSTDTQYF
TRBJ2-1	NA	TRBV7-6	TRBD2	TGTGCCAGCAGCTCCCTAGCGGGAGGCACCTACAATGAGCAGTTCTTC	CASSSLAGGTYNEQFF
TRBJ1-2	NA	TRBV5-4	NA	TGTGCCAGCAGCCCCTACGGGGGGTTCTATGGCTACACCTTC	CASSPYGGFYGYTF
TRBJ2-1	NA	TRBV5-1	TRBD2	TGCGCCAGCAGTCTCTCGCTAGCGGTCTACAATGAGCAGTTCTTC	CASSLSLAVYNEQFF
TRBJ1-1	few	TRBV12-5	NA	TGTGCTAGTGGTTTCAAAGTGAAGAGCACTGAAGCTTTCTTT	CASGFKVKSTEAFF
TRBJ1-1	NA	TRBV5-6	TRBD1	TGTGCCAGCAGCAAAGAGACAGGGCTTGAAGCTTTCTTT	CASSKETGLEAFF
TRBJ2-3	NA	TRBV7-3	TRBD2	TGTGCCAGCAGCCCCACTAGCGCTAGCACAGATACGCAGTATTTT	CASSPTSASTDTQYF
TRBJ2-7	NA	TRBV5-6	NA	TGTGCCAGCAGCTTCCAAGGGCTAGCTTCCTACTCCTACGAGCAGTACTTC	CASSFQGLASYSYEQYF
TRBJ1-2	once	TRBV7-9	NA	TGTGCCTCGACGGGTGGGGGGGACTATGGCTACACCTTC	CASTGGGDYGYTF
TRBJ1-2	NA	TRBV2	NA	TGTGCCAGCGAAAAACAGCCCTCTAACTATGGCTACACCTTC	CASEKQPSNYGYTF
TRBJ2-3	NA	TRBV11-1	TRBD2	TGTGCCAGCAGCTCGACTAGCGGGAGGGCCCCAGATACGCAGTATTTT	CASSSTSGRAPDTQYF
TRBJ2-1	NA	TRBV9	TRBD2	TGTGCCAGCAGCGTAGTAACTAGCGGCTACAATGAGCAGTTCTTC	CASSVVTSGYNEQFF
TRBJ1-5	NA	TRBV5-1	NA	TGCGCCAGCAGCTTGGGTCCAGGGGAGACGCAGCCCCAGCATTTT	CASSLGPGETQPQHF
TRBJ2-7	NA	TRBV19	NA	TGTGCCAGTAGTATGGGGCGGGGTTCCTACGAGCAGTACTTC	CASSMGRGSYEQYF
TRBJ2-1	NA	TRBV6-5	NA	TGTGCCAGCAGTACCGGACAAAGGGGGAATGAGCAGTTCTTC	CASSTGQRGNEQFF
TRBJ2-7	NA	TRBV4-2	NA	TGTGCCAGCAGCCAAGTTGACCCGGGGGATTCCGAGCAGTACTTC	CASSQVDPGDSEQYF
TRBJ2-7	NA	TRBV30	TRBD2	TGTGCCTTTGGGACTAGCGGGTCGTCCTACGAGCAGTACTTC	CAFGTSGSSYEQYF
TRBJ1-2	NA	TRBV5-6	TRBD1	TGTGCCAGCAGCTTGGACGGGACAGGGGTCCCCCATGGCTACACCTTC	CASSLDGTGVPHGYTF
TRBJ2-3	NA	TRBV6-1	NA	TGTGCCAGCAGTGGGTCTAGAGTCCCAGATACGCAGTATTTT	CASSGSRVPDTQYF
TRBJ2-5	NA	TRBV30	TRBD2	TGTGCCTGGAGTAAGGGTAGCGGGGGGCAAGAGACCCAATACTTC	CAWSKGSGGQETQYF
TRBJ2-1	once	TRBV6-4	NA	TGTGCCAGCAGTGAGGCCCTTCAGAAAAGCTCCTACAATGAGCAGTTCTTC	CASSEALQKSSYNEQFF
TRBJ2-7	NA	TRBV6-5	NA	TGTGCCAGCAGTTACGATGGGAGCTACTCCTACGAGCAGTACTTC	CASSYDGSYSYEQYF
TRBJ2-5	NA	TRBV30	TRBD2	TGTGCCTGGAGCGGCGGGGGATGGGAGACCCAGTACTTC	CAWSGGGWETQYF
TRBJ2-1	once	TRBV11-1	NA	TGTGCCAGCAGCCCCGAGCCCTCCTACAATGAGCAGTTCTTC	CASSPEPSYNEQFF
TRBJ2-1	NA	TRBV10-3	TRBD2	TGTGCCACCCAGACTAGCGGTAACAATGAGCAGTTCTTC	CATQTSGNNEQFF
TRBJ2-3	NA	TRBV7-2	TRBD2	TGTGCCAGCAGCGCATCCTGGGGGACTAGAGTGCTATATACGCAGTATTTT	CASSASWGTRVLYTQYF
TRBJ1-1	NA	TRBV30	TRBD1	TGTGCCTGGAGTGAGGGGGCGAACACTGAAGCTTTCTTT	CAWSEGANTEAFF
TRBJ1-5	few	TRBV27	NA	TGTGCCAGCAGTCAAGCGGGAGCTCCTTATAGCAATCAGCCCCAGCATTTT	CASSQAGAPYSNQPQHF
TRBJ1-1	NA	TRBV28	NA	TGTGCCAGCAGCCAACTCACTGAAGCTTTCTTT	CASSQLTEAFF
TRBJ1-2	NA	TRBV30	TRBD1	TGTGCCTGGAGCGCCGACAGGGGTATGAGCTACACCTTC	CAWSADRGMSYTF
TRBJ2-7	once	TRBV5-1	NA	TGCGCCAGCAGCTTGGTGGCAGGAGGCGAGCAGTACTTC	CASSLVAGGEQYF
TRBJ2-5	NA	TRBV7-2	TRBD1	TGTGCCAGCAGACAACCCTGGGCGGGACAGGGGGCTCGGGGGACCCAGTACTTC	CASRQPWAGQGARGTQYF
TRBJ2-2	NA	TRBV11-2	NA	TGTGCCAGCAGCTCAGCCTCGTCGACAGGAAGGGACACCGGGGAGCTGTTTTTT	CASSSASSTGRDTGELFF
TRBJ2-3	NA	TRBV28	TRBD1	TGTGCCACCTCTGATGACAGGGGGCTGACAGATACGCAGTATTTT	CATSDDRGLTDTQYF
TRBJ1-2	NA	TRBV30	NA	TGTGCCTGGAGTCCTTCGGGCTATGGCTACACCTTC	CAWSPSGYGYTF
TRBJ1-4	NA	TRBV27	TRBD1	TGTGCCAGCAGTTTATCACCAGGGGGTGGCGAAAAACTGTTTTTT	CASSLSPGGGEKLFF
TRBJ2-1	few	TRBV11-1	NA	TGTGCCAGCAGCTTAGGAGAGAGTAGCTCCTACAATGAGCAGTTCTTC	CASSLGESSSYNEQFF
TRBJ1-1	NA	TRBV11-2	TRBD1	TGTGCCAGCAGCTTAGGAGTAAGGACAGGGGGATCCCAAGAAGCTTTCTTT	CASSLGVRTGGSQEAFF
TRBJ2-7	NA	TRBV6-5	TRBD1	TGTGCCAGCAGTTACTCGGGGACAGGGTGGGACGAGCAGTACTTC	CASSYSGTGWDEQYF
TRBJ2-3	NA	TRBV7-2	NA	TGTGCCAGCAGCTTATCTTCTAGCACAGATACGCAGTATTTT	CASSLSSSTDTQYF
TRBJ2-6	once	TRBV5-8	NA	TGTGCCAGCAGCTTTAGGGACTCAAGGGCTGGGGCCAACGTCCTGACTTTC	CASSFRDSRAGANVLTF
TRBJ2-2	NA	TRBV7-8	NA	TGTGCCAGCAGCATCAGGGACTGGGGGACCGGGGAGCTGTTTTTT	CASSIRDWGTGELFF
TRBJ1-3	NA	TRBV19	NA	TGTGCCAGTAGTCTCTCTGGAAACACCATATATTTT	CASSLSGNTIYF
TRBJ2-3	NA	TRBV2	NA	TGTGCCAGCAGAAGGCGGCTAGCGCAGGAGAGGGGCGCAGATACGCAGTATTTT	CASRRRLAQERGADTQYF
TRBJ2-6	once	TRBV6-5	TRBD1	TGTGCCAGCAGTACAGGGGTCTCTGGGGCCAACGTCCTGACTTTC	CASSTGVSGANVLTF
TRBJ1-1	NA	TRBV29-1	NA	TGCAGCGTTGAGGGCCTCCTGAACACTGAAGCTTTCTTT	CSVEGLLNTEAFF